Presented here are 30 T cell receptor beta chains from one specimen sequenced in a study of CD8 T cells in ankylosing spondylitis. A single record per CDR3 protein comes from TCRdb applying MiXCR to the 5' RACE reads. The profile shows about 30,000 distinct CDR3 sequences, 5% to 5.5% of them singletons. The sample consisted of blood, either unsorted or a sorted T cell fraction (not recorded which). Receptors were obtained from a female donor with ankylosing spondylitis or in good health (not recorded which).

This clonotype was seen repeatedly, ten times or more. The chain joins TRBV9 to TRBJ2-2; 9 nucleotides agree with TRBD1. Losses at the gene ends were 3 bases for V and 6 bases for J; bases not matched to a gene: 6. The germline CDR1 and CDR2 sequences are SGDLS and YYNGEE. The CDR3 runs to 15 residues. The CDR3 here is CASSASTGGSGELFF. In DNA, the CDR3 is TGTGCCAGCAGCGCAAGCACAGGGGGCTCCGGGGAGCTGTTTTTT.

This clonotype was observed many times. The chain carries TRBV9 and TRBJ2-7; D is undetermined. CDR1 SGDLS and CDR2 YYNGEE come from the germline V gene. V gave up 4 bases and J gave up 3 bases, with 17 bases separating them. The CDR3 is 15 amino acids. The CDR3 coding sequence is TGTGCCAGCAGCCACCAAGAGAGCCAAGTCTACGAGCAGTACTTC. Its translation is CASSHQESQVYEQYF.

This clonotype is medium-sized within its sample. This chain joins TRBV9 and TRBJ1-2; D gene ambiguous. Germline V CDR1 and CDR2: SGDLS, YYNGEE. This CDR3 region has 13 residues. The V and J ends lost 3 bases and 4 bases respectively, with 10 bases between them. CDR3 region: CASSAGIAYGYTF. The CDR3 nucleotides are TGTGCCAGCAGCGCAGGTATAGCCTATGGCTACACCTTC.

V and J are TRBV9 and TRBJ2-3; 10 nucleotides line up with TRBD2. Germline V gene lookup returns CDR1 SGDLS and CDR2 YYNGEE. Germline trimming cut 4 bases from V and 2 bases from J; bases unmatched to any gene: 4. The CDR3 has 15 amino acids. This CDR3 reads CASSLSGGATDTQYF. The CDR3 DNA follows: TGTGCCAGCAGCCTCAGCGGGGGGGCCACAGATACGCAGTATTTT. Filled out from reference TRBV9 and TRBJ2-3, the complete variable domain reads DSGVTQTPKHLITATGQRVTLRCSPRSGDLSVYWYQQSLDQGLQFLIQYYNGEERAKGNILERFSAQQFPDLHSELNLSSLELGDSALYFCASSLSGGATDTQYFGPGTRLTVL.

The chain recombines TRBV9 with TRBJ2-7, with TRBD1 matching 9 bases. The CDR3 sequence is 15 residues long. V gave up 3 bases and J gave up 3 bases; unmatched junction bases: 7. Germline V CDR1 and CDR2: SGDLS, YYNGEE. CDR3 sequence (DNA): TGTGCCAGCAGCGCTCAGGGACAGGGCCTCTACGAGCAGTACTTC. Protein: CASSAQGQGLYEQYF.

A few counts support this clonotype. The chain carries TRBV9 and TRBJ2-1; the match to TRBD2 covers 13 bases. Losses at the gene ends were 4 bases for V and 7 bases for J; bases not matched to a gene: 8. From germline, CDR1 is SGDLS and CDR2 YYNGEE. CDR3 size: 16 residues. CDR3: CASSPDGLAGANEQFF. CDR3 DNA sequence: TGTGCCAGCAGCCCAGACGGACTAGCGGGAGCAAATGAGCAGTTCTTC. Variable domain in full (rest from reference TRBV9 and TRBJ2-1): DSGVTQTPKHLITATGQRVTLRCSPRSGDLSVYWYQQSLDQGLQFLIQYYNGEERAKGNILERFSAQQFPDLHSELNLSSLELGDSALYFCASSPDGLAGANEQFFGPGTRLTVL.

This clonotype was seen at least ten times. CDR3 residues: CASSRGREEQFF. The CDR3 region has the DNA TGTGCCAGCAGCCGCGGGCGGGAAGAGCAGTTCTTC. The chain uses TRBV9 and TRBJ2-1; TRBD2 is a possible D gene (6 bases). The V gene lost 4 bases and the J gene lost 10 bases, with 12 bases spanning the gap. This CDR3 is 12 amino acids long. Germline V gene lookup returns CDR1 SGDLS and CDR2 YYNGEE.

CDR3 sequence reads: CSARGIALRGSTEAFF. The CDR3 nucleotides read TGCAGTGCTAGAGGGATAGCCTTAAGAGGTTCCACTGAAGCTTTCTTT. This sequence joins TRBV20-1 and TRBJ1-1; D remains ambiguous. Trimming stripped 1 base from V and 4 bases from J, with 19 bases between. The germline gives CDR1 DFQATT, CDR2 SNEGSKA (reference sequence). This CDR3 is 16 amino acids long.

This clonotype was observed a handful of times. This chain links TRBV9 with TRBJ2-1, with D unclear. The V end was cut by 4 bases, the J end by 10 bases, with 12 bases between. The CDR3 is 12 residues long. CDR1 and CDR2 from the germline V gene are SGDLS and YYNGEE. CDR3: CASSPPAREQFF. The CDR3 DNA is TGTGCCAGCAGCCCCCCAGCCAGGGAGCAGTTCTTC.

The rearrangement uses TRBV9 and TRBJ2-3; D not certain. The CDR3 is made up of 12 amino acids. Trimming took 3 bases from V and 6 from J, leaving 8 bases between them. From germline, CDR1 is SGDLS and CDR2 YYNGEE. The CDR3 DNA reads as TGTGCCAGCAGCGCCCGCATGGATACGCAGTATTTT. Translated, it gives CASSARMDTQYF.

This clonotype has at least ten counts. In nucleotides, the CDR3 is TGTGCCAGCAGAAGAGAGGGGGGGCGAAGCTCCTATAATTCACCCCTCCACTTT. Protein product: CASRREGGRSSYNSPLHF. The rearrangement links TRBV9 to TRBJ1-6; D perhaps matches TRBD1 (6 bases). CDR1 is SGDLS, CDR2 YYNGEE, per germline. The CDR3 runs 18 residues. Trimming took off 5 bases at V and 0 bases at J, with 18 bases between the two ends. Full variable domain (remainder filled in from reference TRBV9 and TRBJ1-6): DSGVTQTPKHLITATGQRVTLRCSPRSGDLSVYWYQQSLDQGLQFLIQYYNGEERAKGNILERFSAQQFPDLHSELNLSSLELGDSALYFCASRREGGRSSYNSPLHFGNGTRLTVT.

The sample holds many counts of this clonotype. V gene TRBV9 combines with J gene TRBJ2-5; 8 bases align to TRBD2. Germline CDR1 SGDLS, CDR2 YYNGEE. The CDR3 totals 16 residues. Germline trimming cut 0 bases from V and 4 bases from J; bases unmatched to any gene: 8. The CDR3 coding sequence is TGTGCCAGCAGCGTAGGGACTAGCCTGGATCGAGAGACCCAGTACTTC. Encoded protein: CASSVGTSLDRETQYF. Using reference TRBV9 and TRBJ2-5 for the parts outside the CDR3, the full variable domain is DSGVTQTPKHLITATGQRVTLRCSPRSGDLSVYWYQQSLDQGLQFLIQYYNGEERAKGNILERFSAQQFPDLHSELNLSSLELGDSALYFCASSVGTSLDRETQYFGPGTRLLVL.

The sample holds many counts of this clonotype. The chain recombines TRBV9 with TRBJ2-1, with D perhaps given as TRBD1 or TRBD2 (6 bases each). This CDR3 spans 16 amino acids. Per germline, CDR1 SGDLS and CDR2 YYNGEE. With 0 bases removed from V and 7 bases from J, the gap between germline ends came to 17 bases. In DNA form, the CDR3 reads TGTGCCAGCAGCGTAGCGGGGGCGGGGCAAGGTAATGAGCAGTTCTTC. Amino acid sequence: CASSVAGAGQGNEQFF.

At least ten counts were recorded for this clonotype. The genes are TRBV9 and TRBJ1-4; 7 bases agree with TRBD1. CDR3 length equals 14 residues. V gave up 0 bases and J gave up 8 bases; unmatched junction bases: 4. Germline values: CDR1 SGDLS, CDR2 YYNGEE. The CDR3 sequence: CASSVGQGKEKLFF. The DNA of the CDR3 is TGTGCCAGCAGCGTAGGACAGGGTAAAGAAAAACTGTTTTTT.

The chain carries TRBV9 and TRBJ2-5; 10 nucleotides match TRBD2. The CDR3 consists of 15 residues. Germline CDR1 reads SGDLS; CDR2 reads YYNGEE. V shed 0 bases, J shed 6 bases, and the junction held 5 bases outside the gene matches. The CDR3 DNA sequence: TGTGCCAGCAGCGTAGGTACTAGCGGGGCAAAGACCCAGTACTTC. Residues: CASSVGTSGAKTQYF.

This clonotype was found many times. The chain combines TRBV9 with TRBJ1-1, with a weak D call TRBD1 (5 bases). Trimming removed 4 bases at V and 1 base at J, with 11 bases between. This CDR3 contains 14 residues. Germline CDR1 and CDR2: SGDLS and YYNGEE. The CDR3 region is CASSLTTENTEAFF. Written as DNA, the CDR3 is TGTGCCAGCAGCTTAACGACAGAGAACACTGAAGCTTTCTTT.

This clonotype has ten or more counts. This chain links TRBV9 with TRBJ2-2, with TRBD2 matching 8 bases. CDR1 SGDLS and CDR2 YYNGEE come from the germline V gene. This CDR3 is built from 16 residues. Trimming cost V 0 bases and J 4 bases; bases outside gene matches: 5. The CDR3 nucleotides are TGTGCCAGCAGCGTAGATGCCCGGGGGGGCACCGGGGAGCTGTTTTTT. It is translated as CASSVDARGGTGELFF.

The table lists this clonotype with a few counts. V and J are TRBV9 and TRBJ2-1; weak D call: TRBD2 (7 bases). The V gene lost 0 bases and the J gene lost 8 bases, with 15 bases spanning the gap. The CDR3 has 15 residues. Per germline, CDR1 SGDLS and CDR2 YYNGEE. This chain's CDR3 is CASSVEGGGTDEQFF. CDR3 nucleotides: TGTGCCAGCAGCGTAGAGGGGGGGGGAACTGATGAGCAGTTCTTC.

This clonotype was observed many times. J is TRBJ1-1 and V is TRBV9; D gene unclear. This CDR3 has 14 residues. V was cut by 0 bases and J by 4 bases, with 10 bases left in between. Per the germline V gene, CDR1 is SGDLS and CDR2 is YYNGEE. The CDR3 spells CASSVGSWGTEAFF. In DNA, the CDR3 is TGTGCCAGCAGCGTAGGATCATGGGGCACTGAAGCTTTCTTT.

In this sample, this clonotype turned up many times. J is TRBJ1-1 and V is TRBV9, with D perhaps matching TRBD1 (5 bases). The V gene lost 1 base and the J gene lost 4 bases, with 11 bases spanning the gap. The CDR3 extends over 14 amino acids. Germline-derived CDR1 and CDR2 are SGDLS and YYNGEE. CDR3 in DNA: TGTGCCAGCAGCGTATGGGGGTTCTCCACTGAAGCTTTCTTT. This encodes CASSVWGFSTEAFF.

CDR3 sequence: CASSAAGSGGNEQFF. The DNA of the CDR3 is TGTGCCAGCAGTGCGGCAGGTAGCGGGGGAAATGAGCAGTTCTTC. J is TRBJ2-1 and V is TRBV9, with 9 bases that match TRBD2. J lost 7 bases, V lost 5 bases, and 10 bases had no gene match. Germline CDR1 is SGDLS and CDR2 is YYNGEE. The CDR3 has 15 residues.

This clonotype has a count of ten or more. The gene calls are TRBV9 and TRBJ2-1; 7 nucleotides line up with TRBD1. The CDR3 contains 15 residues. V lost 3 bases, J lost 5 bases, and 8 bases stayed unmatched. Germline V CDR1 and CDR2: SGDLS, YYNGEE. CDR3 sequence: CASSEGGQFNNEQFF. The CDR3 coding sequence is TGTGCCAGCAGCGAAGGGGGACAGTTCAACAATGAGCAGTTCTTC.

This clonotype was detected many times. The CDR3 region has the DNA TGTGCCAGCAGCGTAGAGTGGGTGACAGATACGCAGTATTTT. This gives the protein CASSVEWVTDTQYF. V is TRBV9 and J is TRBJ2-3; unclear D gene. The V and J ends lost 0 bases and 3 bases respectively, with 8 bases between them. CDR3 size: 14 residues. CDR1 is SGDLS, CDR2 YYNGEE, per germline.

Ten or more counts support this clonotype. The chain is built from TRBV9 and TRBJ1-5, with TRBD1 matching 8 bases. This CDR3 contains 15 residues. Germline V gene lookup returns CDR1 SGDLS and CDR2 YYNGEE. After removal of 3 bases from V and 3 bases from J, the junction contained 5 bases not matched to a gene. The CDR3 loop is CASSAGTGTNQPQHF. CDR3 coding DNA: TGTGCCAGCAGCGCAGGGACAGGAACCAATCAGCCCCAGCATTTT.

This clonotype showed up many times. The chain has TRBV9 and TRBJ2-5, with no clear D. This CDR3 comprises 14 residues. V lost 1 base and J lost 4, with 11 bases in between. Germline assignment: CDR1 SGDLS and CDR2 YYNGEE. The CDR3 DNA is TGTGCCAGCAGCGTAAGGGCTGGGGTAGAGACCCAGTACTTC. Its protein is CASSVRAGVETQYF.

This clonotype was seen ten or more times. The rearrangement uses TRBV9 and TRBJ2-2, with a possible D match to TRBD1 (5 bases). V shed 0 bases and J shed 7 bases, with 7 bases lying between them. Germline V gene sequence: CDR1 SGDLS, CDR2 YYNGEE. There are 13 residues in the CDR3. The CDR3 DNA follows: TGTGCCAGCAGCGTAGGGGGCGTCGGGGAGCTGTTTTTT. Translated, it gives CASSVGGVGELFF.

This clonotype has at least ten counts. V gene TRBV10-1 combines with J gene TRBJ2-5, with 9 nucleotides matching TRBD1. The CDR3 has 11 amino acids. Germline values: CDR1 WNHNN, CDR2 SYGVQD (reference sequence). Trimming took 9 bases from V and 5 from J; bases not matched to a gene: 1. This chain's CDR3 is CARGTGETQYF. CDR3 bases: TGCGCCAGGGGGACAGGGGAGACCCAGTACTTC.

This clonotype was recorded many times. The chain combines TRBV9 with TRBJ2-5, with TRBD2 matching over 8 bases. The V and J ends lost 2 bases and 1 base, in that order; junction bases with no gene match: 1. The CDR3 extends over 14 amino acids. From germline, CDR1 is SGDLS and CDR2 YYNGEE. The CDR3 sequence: CASSVGLAQETQYF. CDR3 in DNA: TGTGCCAGCAGCGTCGGACTAGCCCAAGAGACCCAGTACTTC.

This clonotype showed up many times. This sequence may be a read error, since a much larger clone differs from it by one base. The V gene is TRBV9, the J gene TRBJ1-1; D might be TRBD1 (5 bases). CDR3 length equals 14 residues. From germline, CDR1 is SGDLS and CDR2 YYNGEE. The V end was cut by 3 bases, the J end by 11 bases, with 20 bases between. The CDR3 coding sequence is TGTGCCAGCAGCGGGGGCCGTATGGGGGGAGCCGCTTTCTTT. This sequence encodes CASSGGRMGGAAFF.

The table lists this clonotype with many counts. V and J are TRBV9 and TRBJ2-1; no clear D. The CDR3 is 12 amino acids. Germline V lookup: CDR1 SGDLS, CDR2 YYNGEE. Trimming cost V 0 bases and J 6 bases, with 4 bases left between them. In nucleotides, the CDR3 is TGTGCCAGCAGCGTAGGAGCCAATGAGCAGTTCTTC. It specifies CASSVGANEQFF.